This T cell receptor (beta chain) was captured by sequencing in a study of blood T cell repertoires in COVID-19. Study details: The origin of the acute and convalescent COVID-19 samples was the United States, Italy and Spain. PBMCs, B-cell-depleted T cells, or T cells were the source of the cDNA or gDNA that made up the material.

Germline V gives CDR1 MNHEY, CDR2 SVGEGT. The CDR3 loop spans 15 amino acids. V lost 0 bases, J lost 0 bases, and 9 bases lay in between. Study processing details: Estimated nucleated cell counts came from reference gene primer amplification. Libraries were prepared by immunoSEQ multiplex PCR; TCRdb keeps only in-frame clonotypes and omits some of them. From that table come the V and J calls and clone size; the DNA was used to work out D and trimming. The sample lists approximately 100,000 clones, approximately 80% seen once, with roughly 13% in the top ten. Source material: peripheral blood. This receptor was identified in a human donor in a cohort sampled during active or convalescent COVID-19. The rearrangement joins TRBV6-2 or TRBV6-3 to TRBJ2-7; D ambiguous. CDR3 in amino acids: CASSYSMGRSYEQYF. In DNA, the CDR3 is TGTGCCAGCAGTTACTCGATGGGCCGCTCCTACGAGCAGTACTTC.